The 11 T cell receptor beta chains presented below share a single source sample, sequenced in a study of metastatic and nonmetastatic thyroid tumors. Thyroid surgery was preceded by no treatment in any patient. Using MiXCR, TCRdb re-called clones from the PCR reads. The sample holds tens of thousands of clones, under 20% seen once. The sample was blood. These receptors were obtained from a female donor with papillary thyroid cancer or a benign thyroid nodule (not recorded which). Some clones in this sample may be carry-over from other donors' samples.

This clone was found many times. The chain is built from TRBV5-1 and TRBJ2-1, with TRBD2 matching 7 bases. The V segment lost 0 bases and the J segment 6 bases; nucleotides outside the gene matches: 3. Germline V gene data show CDR1 as SGHRS and CDR2 as YFSETQ. CDR3 size: 14 residues. The CDR3 is CASSLGLAPNEQFF. In DNA, the CDR3 is TGCGCCAGCAGCTTGGGACTAGCTCCCAATGAGCAGTTCTTC.

Points on this clone: Compared with germline, one end of the junction differs, possibly owing to a read error. This chain joins TRBV28 and TRBJ2-4; possible D gene TRBD2, 6 bases. Germline lookup yields CDR1 MDHEN and CDR2 SYDVKM. The CDR3 sequence is 14 residues long. The CDR3 bases are TGTGCCAGCAGATCCGGGGGAGCCAAAAACATTCGGTACTTC. Translating it yields CASRSGGAKNIRYF.

On this clone: The CDR3 end shows no conserved phenylalanine or tryptophan, and so a read error is likely. The limits of the CDR3 on the DNA are not certain, so only TCRdb's listed CDR3 is given. This sequence joins TRBV9 and TRBJ2-7; the D segment call TRBD1 is taken from the table without a DNA check. Germline assignment: CDR1 SGDLS and CDR2 YYNGEE. The CDR3 spans 8 residues, counting both ends. The CDR3 sequence is CASSTQVA.

At least ten counts were recorded for this clone. The same CDR3 is also encoded by other DNA sequences in this sample. This sequence joins TRBV24-1 and TRBJ2-5; D may be TRBD1 (5 bases). The CDR3 has 15 residues. The V and J ends lost 6 bases and 4 bases respectively, with 17 bases between them. The germline V gene encodes CDR1 KGHDR and CDR2 SFDVKD. CDR3 in DNA: TGTGCCACCAGTCATCCGGCAGGGTCGGGAGAGACCCAGTACTTC. This encodes CATSHPAGSGETQYF.

This clone came up many times. This chain connects TRBV7-9 to TRBJ1-4; possible D gene TRBD1, 5 bases. Germline CDR1 is SEHNR and CDR2 is FQNEAQ (reference sequence). V lost 3 bases and J lost 0, with 14 bases in between. The CDR3 contains 17 residues. Here the CDR3 reads CASSLDLWGATNEKLFF. In DNA form, the CDR3 reads TGTGCCAGCAGCTTGGACCTCTGGGGGGCAACTAATGAAAAACTGTTTTTT. Drawing the rest from reference TRBV7-9 and TRBJ1-4, the complete variable domain is DTGVSQNPRHKITKRGQNVTFRCDPISEHNRLYWYRQTLGQGPEFLTYFQNEAQLEKSRLLSDRFSAERPKGSFSTLEIQRTEQGDSAMYLCASSLDLWGATNEKLFFGSGTQLSVL.

The J gene is TRBJ2-2, the V gene TRBV6-1, with unresolved D. There are 13 residues in the CDR3. The germline V gene has CDR1 MNHNS and CDR2 SASEGT. V was pared by 7 bases and J by 6 bases, with 12 bases between. The CDR3 here is CASTGPGAGELFF. Here the CDR3 DNA reads TGTGCCAGCACAGGACCTGGGGCCGGGGAGCTGTTTTTT.

By share, this clone ranks as medium-sized. The V and J genes are TRBV6-2 or TRBV6-3 and TRBJ2-1; 10 nucleotides align to TRBD2. The CDR3 is made up of 15 amino acids. The junction had 5 bases not matched to a gene; V was cut back by 6 bases and J by 3 bases. Germline values: CDR1 MNHEY, CDR2 SVGEGT. The CDR3 nucleotides read TGTGCCAGCAGCAAATCTAGCGGGAGCTACAATGAGCAGTTCTTC. Amino acids: CASSKSSGSYNEQFF.

The rearrangement uses TRBV20-1 and TRBJ2-1; TRBD1 aligns across 7 bases. The germline V gene encodes CDR1 DFQATT and CDR2 SNEGSKA (reference sequence). The CDR3 covers 14 residues. V was clipped by 6 bases and J by 10 bases; unmatched bases: 15. The CDR3 spells CSAAQRAGGQEQFF. In nucleotides, the CDR3 is TGCAGTGCCGCTCAACGGGCAGGGGGACAAGAGCAGTTCTTC.

This clone was picked up a small number of times. This chain joins TRBV6-5 and TRBJ2-5; TRBD2 matches at 15 bases. The ends lost 0 bases at V and 5 bases at J; junction bases unmatched: 4. Looked up from germline, CDR1 is MNHEY and CDR2 is SVGAGI. The CDR3 totals 17 residues. The chain's CDR3 is CASSYSGLAGGSETQYF. The CDR3, as DNA: TGTGCCAGCAGTTACTCGGGACTAGCGGGAGGTAGTGAGACCCAGTACTTC.

This clone came up many times. The chain links TRBV20-1 to TRBJ2-7, with D possibly matching TRBD1 (7 bases). Trimming took 3 bases from V and 3 from J, leaving 15 bases between them. Germline V gene data show CDR1 as DFQATT and CDR2 as SNEGSKA (reference sequence). The CDR3 contains 14 residues. Written as DNA, the CDR3 is TGCAGTGCTAGGAAAGGGGGCGGGGTCTACGAGCAGTACTTC. Protein: CSARKGGGVYEQYF.

This clone occurred many times. J is TRBJ1-3 and V is TRBV6-5; possibly TRBD1 for D (6 bases). The CDR3 totals 17 residues. Germline CDR1 and CDR2: MNHEY and SVGAGI. Trimming removed 0 bases from V and 0 bases from J, with 12 bases in between. CDR3 bases: TGTGCCAGCAGTTACTCGGGGGCACCTCTCTCTGGAAACACCATATATTTT. It yields the protein CASSYSGAPLSGNTIYF.